The clone carrying this T cell receptor beta chain appeared once. The antigen is not known. Looked up from germline, CDR1 is MRHNA and CDR2 is SNTAGT. The CDR3 sequence is 15 residues long. Unmatched junction bases numbered 11, after V lost 5 bases and J lost 8 bases. The source of the sample is a study of T cell responses to AZD1222 COVID-19 vaccine. General study findings and limits: Researchers report vaccine-associated CD4 TCRs spanning spike, with dominance at 160-218 and 743-854. Spike-specific TCRs gained breadth and depth after people received two AZD1222 doses. The sample set comprised mostly white British donors with more females, and clonal diversity was possibly underestimated. No repertoire was sampled before or during the peak T cell response, only after it.

Data came from immunoSEQ multiplex PCR; TCRdb stores just in-frame clones and leaves some out. The sample lists some 180,000 clones, 85% to 95% occurring once. The receptor was isolated from an adult who received the MenACWY meningococcal vaccine as a control. The rearrangement joins TRBV6-4 to TRBJ2-1; 8 nucleotides align to TRBD2. This material consisted of peripheral blood, taken 28 days after the second dose of the MenACWY control vaccine. The CDR3 here is CASSLFGRASDEQFF. In nucleotides, the CDR3 is TGTGCCAGCAGTCTCTTCGGGAGGGCCTCAGATGAGCAGTTCTTC.